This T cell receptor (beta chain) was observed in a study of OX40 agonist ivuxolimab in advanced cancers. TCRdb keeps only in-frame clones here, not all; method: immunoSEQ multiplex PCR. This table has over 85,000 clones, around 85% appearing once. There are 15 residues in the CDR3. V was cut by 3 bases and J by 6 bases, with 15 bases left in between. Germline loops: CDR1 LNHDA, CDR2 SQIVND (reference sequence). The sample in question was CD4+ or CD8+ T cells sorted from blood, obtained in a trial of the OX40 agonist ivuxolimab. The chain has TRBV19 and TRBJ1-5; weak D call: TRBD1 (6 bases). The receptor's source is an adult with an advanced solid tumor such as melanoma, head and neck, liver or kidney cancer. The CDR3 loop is CASSIGSQGPQPQHF. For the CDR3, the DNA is TGTGCCAGTAGTATCGGCAGTCAGGGGCCTCAGCCCCAGCATTTT.